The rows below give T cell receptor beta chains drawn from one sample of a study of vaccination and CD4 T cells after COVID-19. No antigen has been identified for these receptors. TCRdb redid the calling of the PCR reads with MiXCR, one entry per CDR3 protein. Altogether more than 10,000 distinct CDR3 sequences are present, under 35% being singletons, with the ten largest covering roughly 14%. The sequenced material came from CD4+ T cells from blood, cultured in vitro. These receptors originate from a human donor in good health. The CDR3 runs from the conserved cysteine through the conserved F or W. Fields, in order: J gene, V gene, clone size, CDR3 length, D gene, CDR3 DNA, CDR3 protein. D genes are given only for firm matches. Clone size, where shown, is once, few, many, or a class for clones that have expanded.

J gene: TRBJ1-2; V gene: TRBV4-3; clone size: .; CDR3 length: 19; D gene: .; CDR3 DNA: TGCGCCAGCAGCCAAGGCCCCCGGTTAGACAGTGGGTTACCCTATGGCTACACCTTC; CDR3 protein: CASSQGPRLDSGLPYGYTF
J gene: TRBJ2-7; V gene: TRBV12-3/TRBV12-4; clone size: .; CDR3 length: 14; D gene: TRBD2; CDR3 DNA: TGTGCCAGCAGTTTGCGCGGGAGCGATAACGAGCAGTACTTC; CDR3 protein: CASSLRGSDNEQYF
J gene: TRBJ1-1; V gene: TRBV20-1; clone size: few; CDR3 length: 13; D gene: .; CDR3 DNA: TGCAGTGCTAACGGCGGAAGGTACACTGAAGCTTTCTTT; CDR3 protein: CSANGGRYTEAFF
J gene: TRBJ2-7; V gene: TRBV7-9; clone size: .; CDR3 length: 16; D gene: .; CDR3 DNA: TGTGCCAGCAGCTTAGGGGGTGGAGGGAGCTCCTACGAGCAGTACTTC; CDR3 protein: CASSLGGGGSSYEQYF
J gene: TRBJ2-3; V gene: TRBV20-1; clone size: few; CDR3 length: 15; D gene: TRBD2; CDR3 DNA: TGCAGTGCTACCGGGACTAGCGGGAGTCCAGATACGCAGTATTTT; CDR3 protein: CSATGTSGSPDTQYF
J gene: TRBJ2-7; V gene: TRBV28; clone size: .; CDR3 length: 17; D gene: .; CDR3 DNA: TGTGCCAGCAGTTCCCCGCGGGGCAGGTCAAACTCCTACGAGCAGTACTTC; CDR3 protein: CASSSPRGRSNSYEQYF
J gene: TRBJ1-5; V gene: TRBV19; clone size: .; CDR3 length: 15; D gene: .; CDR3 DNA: TGTGCCAGTGATTTTCCCAGCTCGGGGCGGCAGCCCCAGCATTTT; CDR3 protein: CASDFPSSGRQPQHF
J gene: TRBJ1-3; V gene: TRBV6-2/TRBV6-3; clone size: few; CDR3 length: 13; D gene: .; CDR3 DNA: TGTGCCAGCCGGACTAGCTCTGGAAACACCATATATTTT; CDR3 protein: CASRTSSGNTIYF
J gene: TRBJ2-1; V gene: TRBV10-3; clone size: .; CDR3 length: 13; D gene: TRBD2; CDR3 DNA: TGTGCCATCAGTGAGTCGAAGTCTAGCGGGCTTTACTTC; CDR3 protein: CAISESKSSGLYF
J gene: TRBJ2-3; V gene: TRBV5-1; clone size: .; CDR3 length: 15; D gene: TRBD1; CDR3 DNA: TGCGCCAGCAGCTTGACAGGGGGAGTAGCAGATACGCAGTATTTT; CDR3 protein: CASSLTGGVADTQYF
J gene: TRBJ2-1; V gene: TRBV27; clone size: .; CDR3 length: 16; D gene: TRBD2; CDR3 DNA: TGTGCCAGCCGGGGGGCGGGAGGGCCCGGGTACAATGAGCAGTTCTTC; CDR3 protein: CASRGAGGPGYNEQFF
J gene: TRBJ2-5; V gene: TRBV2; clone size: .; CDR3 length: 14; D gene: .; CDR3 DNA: TGTGCCAGCAGTAAGGGGCCCCAGAGGGAGACCCAGTACTTC; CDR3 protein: CASSKGPQRETQYF
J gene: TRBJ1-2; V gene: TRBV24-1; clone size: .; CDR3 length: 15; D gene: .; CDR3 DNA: TGTGCCACCAGTGATAATACAGGGAACGACTATGGCTACACCTTC; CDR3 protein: CATSDNTGNDYGYTF
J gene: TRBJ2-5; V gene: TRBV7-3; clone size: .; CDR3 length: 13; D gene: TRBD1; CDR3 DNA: TGTGCCAGCAGCCCGGGACAGGGGGAGACCCAGTACTTC; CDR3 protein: CASSPGQGETQYF
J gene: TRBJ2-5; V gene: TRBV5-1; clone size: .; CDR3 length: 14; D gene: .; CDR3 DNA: TGCGCCAGCAGCTTGGGGCGCTTACAAGAGACCCAGTACTTC; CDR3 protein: CASSLGRLQETQYF
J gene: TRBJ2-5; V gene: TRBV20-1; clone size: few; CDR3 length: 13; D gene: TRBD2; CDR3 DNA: TGCAGTGCCCTCCGGGCGGGGGTAGAGACCCAGTACTTC; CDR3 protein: CSALRAGVETQYF
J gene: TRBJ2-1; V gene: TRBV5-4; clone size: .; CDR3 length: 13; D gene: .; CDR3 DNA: TGTGCCAGCAGCGGGACAAGCGGTAATGAGCAGTTCTTC; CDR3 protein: CASSGTSGNEQFF
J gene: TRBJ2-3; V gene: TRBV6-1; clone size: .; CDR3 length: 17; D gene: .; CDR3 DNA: TGTGCCACCCATTACTTTCAGGGTTCGGATAGCACAGATACGCAGTATTTT; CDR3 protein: CATHYFQGSDSTDTQYF
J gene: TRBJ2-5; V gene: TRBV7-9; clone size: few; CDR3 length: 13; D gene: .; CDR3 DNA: TGTGCCAGCCATCGGGACTCCAGGGGATCCCAGTACTTC; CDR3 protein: CASHRDSRGSQYF
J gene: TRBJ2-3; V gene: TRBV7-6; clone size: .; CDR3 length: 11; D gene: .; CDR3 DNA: TGTGCCAGCAGCGGGGGTAATACGCAGTATTTT; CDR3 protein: CASSGGNTQYF
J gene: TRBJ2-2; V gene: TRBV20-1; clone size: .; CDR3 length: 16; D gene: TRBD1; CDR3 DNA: TGCAGTGCTAGAGATTGGGGACAGGGGAACACCGGGGAGCTGTTTTTT; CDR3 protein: CSARDWGQGNTGELFF
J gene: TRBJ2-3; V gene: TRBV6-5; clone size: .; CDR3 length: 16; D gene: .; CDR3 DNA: TGTGCCAGCAGTTACTCTGGTCAGGGAGGAAGAGATACGCAGTATTTT; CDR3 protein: CASSYSGQGGRDTQYF
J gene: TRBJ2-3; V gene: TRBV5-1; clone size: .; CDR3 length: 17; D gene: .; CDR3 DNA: TGCGCCAGCAGCACTTCCTCTAGCGCCGCTAGCACAGATACGCAGTATTTT; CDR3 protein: CASSTSSSAASTDTQYF
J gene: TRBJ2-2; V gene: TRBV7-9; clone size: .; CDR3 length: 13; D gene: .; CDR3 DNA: TGTGCCAGCAGCCCACAGGGTACCGGGGAGCTGTTTTTT; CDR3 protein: CASSPQGTGELFF
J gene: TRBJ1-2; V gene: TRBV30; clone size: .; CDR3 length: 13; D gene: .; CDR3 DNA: TGTGCCTGGAGCCCCGGGCCGACGGTGGGCTACACCTTC; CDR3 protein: CAWSPGPTVGYTF
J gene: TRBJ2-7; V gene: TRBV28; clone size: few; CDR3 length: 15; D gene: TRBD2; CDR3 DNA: TGTGCCAGCAGTTTATACAGCGGGGCCCTCTACGAGCAGTACTTC; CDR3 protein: CASSLYSGALYEQYF
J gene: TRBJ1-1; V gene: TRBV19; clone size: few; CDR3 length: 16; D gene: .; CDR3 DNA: TGTGCCAGTAGCAAAGGGGCGACCCCGGTGAACACTGAAGCTTTCTTT; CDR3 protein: CASSKGATPVNTEAFF
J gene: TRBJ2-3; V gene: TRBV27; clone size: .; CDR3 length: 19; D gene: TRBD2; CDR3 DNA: TGTGCCAGCAGACCGGGACTAGCGGGAGGAAGGGGTAGCACAGATACGCAGTATTTT; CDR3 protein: CASRPGLAGGRGSTDTQYF
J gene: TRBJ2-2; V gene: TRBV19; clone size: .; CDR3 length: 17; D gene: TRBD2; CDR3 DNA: TGTGCCAGTAGTTCCTTTAGCGGGAGGCTTAGCACCGGGGAGCTGTTTTTT; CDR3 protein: CASSSFSGRLSTGELFF
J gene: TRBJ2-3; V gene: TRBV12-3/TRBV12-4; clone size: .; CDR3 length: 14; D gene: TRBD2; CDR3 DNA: TGTGCCAGCACTAGCGGGCTTAGCACAGATACGCAGTATTTT; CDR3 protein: CASTSGLSTDTQYF
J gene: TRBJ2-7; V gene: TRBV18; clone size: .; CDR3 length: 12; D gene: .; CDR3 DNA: TGTGCCAGCTCACCACAGGGGGACGAGCAGTACTTC; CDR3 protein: CASSPQGDEQYF
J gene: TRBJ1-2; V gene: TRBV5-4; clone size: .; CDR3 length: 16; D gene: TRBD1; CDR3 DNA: TGTGCCAGCAGCTTCGGCGGGACAGGGACGAACTATGGCTACACCTTC; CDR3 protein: CASSFGGTGTNYGYTF
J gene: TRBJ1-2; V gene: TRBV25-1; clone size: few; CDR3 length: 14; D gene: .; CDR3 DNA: TGTGCCAGCAGTGATCCGGGACACCGCTATGGCTACACCTTC; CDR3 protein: CASSDPGHRYGYTF
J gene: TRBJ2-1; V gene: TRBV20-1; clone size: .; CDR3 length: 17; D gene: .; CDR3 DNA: TGCAGTGCTAGAGATGGGGGAACCCCCTCCTCCTACAATGAGCAGTTCTTC; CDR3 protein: CSARDGGTPSSYNEQFF
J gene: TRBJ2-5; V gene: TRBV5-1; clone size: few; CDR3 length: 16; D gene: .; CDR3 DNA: TGCGCCAGCAGCTTGGCGGATTTCGGGGTCCAAGAGACCCAGTACTTC; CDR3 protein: CASSLADFGVQETQYF
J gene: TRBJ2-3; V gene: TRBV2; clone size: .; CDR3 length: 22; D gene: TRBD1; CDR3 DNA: TGTGCCAGCAGTGCGCCGGGACAGGGGGCCGGACAGGGGAGCGGGAGTGCAGATACGCAGTATTTT; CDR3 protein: CASSAPGQGAGQGSGSADTQYF
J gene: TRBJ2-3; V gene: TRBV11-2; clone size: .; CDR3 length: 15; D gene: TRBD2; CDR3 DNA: TGTGCCAGCAGATCTCCCGGGACTAGGTCCGACACGCAGTATTTT; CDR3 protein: CASRSPGTRSDTQYF
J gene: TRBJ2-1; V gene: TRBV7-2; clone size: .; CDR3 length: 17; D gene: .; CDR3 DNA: TGTGCCAGCAGCTTAGGGGTCAGGGGAATATCCTACAATGAGCAGTTCTTC; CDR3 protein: CASSLGVRGISYNEQFF
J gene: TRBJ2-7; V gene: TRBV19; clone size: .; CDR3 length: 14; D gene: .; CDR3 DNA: TGTGCCAGTAGCCCTCGGGGGGCGCTCCCCGAGCAGTACTTC; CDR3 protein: CASSPRGALPEQYF
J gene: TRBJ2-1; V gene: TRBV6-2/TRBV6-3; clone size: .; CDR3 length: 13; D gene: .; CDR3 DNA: TGTGCCAGCAGTTACCGGGACTTCAATGAGCAGTTCTTC; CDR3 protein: CASSYRDFNEQFF
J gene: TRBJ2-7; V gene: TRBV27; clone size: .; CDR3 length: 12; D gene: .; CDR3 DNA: TGTGCCAGCAAACGGACAAACTACGAGCAGTACTTC; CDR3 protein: CASKRTNYEQYF
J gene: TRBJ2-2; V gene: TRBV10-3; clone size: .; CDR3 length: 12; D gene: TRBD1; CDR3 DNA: TGTGCCATCAGTCAGGGGGCCGGGGAGCTGTTTTTT; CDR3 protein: CAISQGAGELFF
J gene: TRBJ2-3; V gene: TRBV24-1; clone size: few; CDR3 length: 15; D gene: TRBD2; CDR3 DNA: TGTGCCACCGGCGGACTAGCGGGAGGCACAGATACGCAGTATTTT; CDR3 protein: CATGGLAGGTDTQYF
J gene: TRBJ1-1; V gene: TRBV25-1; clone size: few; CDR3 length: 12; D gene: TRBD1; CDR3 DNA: TGTGCCAGCAGAGGAGACAGGGAGCAAGCTTTCTTT; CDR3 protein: CASRGDREQAFF
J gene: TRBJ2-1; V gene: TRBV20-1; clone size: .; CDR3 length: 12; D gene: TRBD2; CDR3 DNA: TGCAGTGTCGCTAGCGGGAGTAATGAGCAGTTCTTC; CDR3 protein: CSVASGSNEQFF
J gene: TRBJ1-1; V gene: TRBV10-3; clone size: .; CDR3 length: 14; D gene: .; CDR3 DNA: TGTGCCATCAGTGAGCCGCGGGGAGGGGGGAAGACTTTCTTT; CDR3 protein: CAISEPRGGGKTFF
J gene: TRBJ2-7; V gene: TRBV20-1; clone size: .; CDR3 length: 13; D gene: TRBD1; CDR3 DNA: TGCAGTGCTCCGGGACAGGGAAGCCCCGAGCAGTACTTC; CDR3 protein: CSAPGQGSPEQYF
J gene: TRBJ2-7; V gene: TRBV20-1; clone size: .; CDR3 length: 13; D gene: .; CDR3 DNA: TGCAGTGCCCCCAGGACGCCGGCCTACGAGCAGTACTTC; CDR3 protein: CSAPRTPAYEQYF
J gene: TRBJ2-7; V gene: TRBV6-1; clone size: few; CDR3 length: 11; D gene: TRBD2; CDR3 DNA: TGTGCCAGCAGGGGGGGGGACGAGCAGTACTTC; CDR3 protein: CASRGGDEQYF
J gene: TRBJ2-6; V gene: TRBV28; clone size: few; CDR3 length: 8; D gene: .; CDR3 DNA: TGTGCCAGCAGCGTCCTGACTTTC; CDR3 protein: CASSVLTF
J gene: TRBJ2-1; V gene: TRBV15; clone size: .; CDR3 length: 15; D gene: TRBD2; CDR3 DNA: TGTGCCACCAGGAGACTAGCGGGAACCTACAATGAGCAGTTCTTC; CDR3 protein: CATRRLAGTYNEQFF
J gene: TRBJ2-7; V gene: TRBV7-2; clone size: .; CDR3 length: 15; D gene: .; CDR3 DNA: TGTGCCAGCAGCCCCCGTGGCGCGTCGGGGTACGAGCAGTACTTC; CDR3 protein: CASSPRGASGYEQYF
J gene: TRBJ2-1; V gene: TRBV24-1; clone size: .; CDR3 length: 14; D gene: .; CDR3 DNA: TGTGCCACCAGTGATTTTCGGGGGGCAAGTGAGCAGTTCTTC; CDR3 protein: CATSDFRGASEQFF
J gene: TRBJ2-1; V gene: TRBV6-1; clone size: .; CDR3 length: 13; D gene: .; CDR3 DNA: TGTGCCACCCGAAGGACAGACTACAATGAGCAGTTCTTC; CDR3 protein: CATRRTDYNEQFF
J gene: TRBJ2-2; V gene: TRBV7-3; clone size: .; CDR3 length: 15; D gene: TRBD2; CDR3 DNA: TGTGCCAGCAGCCCGGGACTAGCGGGCACCGGGGAGCTGTTTTTT; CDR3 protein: CASSPGLAGTGELFF
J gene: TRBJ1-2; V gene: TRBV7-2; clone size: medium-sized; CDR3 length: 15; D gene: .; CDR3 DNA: TGTGCCAGCAGCTTAGCCCTCAGGGTGTCGGGTGGCTACACCTTC; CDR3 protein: CASSLALRVSGGYTF
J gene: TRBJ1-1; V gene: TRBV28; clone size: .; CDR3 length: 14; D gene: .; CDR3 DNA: TGTGCCAGCAGTGCCGGGACAATGAACACTGAAGCTTTCTTT; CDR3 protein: CASSAGTMNTEAFF
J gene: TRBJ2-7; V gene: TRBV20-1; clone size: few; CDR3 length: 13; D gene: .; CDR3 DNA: TGCAGTGCCACGGGCCCCGGCTCCTACGAGCAGTACTTC; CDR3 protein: CSATGPGSYEQYF